This TCR beta chain comes out of a study of T cell responses to AZD1222 COVID-19 vaccine. Overall study results and limits: The study identified only six AZD1222 recipients as seropositive at baseline. Spike-specific TCR breadth and depth grew following two AZD1222 doses. Mapped onto spike, vaccine-associated CD4 TCRs spanned it and were dominant at 160-218 and 743-854.

J was trimmed by 2 bases and V by 6 bases; bases with no gene match: 5. Germline V gene lookup returns CDR1 SGHVS and CDR2 FNYEAQ. This CDR3 has 15 amino acids. In the case of this clone: The target antigen is unknown.

Second-dose recipients at about 4 or about 12 weeks were treated as one pooled group. Assay used: immunoSEQ multiplex PCR; TCRdb lists only in-frame clones, some missing. The repertoire holds around 110,000 clones, with roughly 90% as singletons. This receptor was obtained from an adult who received the AZD1222 COVID-19 vaccine. The chain recombines TRBV7-6 with TRBJ2-3; 10 bases match TRBD2. This specimen was peripheral blood, taken 28 days after the second AZD1222 dose. The CDR3 region is CASRRTSGLTDTQYF. The CDR3 bases are TGTGCCAGCAGAAGGACTAGCGGACTCACAGATACGCAGTATTTT.